The sequence of this T cell receptor beta chain was determined in a study of blood T cells in healthy people across ages. Overall study findings and caveats: No one knew whether donors had CMV, which possibly confounded expanded clonotype changes. When one million T cells were used, diversity estimates were thought to be underestimates. Diversity of TCR beta correlated strongly with naive T cell percentage.

Primed by a sample-barcoded 5' primer and a J-beta primer mix, a second PCR proceeded for roughly 6 to 12 cycles. TCRdb re-derived calls from the 5' RACE reads in MiXCR, one entry per CDR3 protein. The sample lists over 1,200,000 distinct CDR3 sequences, approximately 59% occurring once. Remarks on this clonotype: Its antigen is not identified.

This CDR3 region has 14 residues. V was clipped by 6 bases and J by 6 bases, with 14 bases between them. Isolated per sample were at least 6 million PBMCs. V is TRBV12-3 or TRBV12-4 and J is TRBJ2-2; TRBD2 is a possible D gene (5 bases). The receptor comes from a man aged 18 to 29 in good health. What was sequenced was blood. CDR3 protein: CASSPLRGSGELFF. CDR3 bases: TGTGCCAGCAGCCCCCTCCGGGGATCCGGGGAGCTGTTTTTT.